The present T cell receptor beta chain was sequenced within a study of CXCR3-negative and CXCR3-positive naive CD8 T cells. General study results and limits: Naive CXCR3-negative cells resembled naive CXCR3-positive cells in TRBV-TRBJ usage; memory cells differed. The study inferred TCR strength from TRB CDR3 properties and found comparable surface CD5 between naive subsets. CXCR3-positive naive cells had TRB CDR3s that were more hydrophobic than CXCR3-negative naive cells had.

The CDR3 is 17 amino acids. Germline V lookup: CDR1 SEHNR, CDR2 FQNEAQ (reference sequence). UMI-tagged TRB cDNA libraries were built via 5' RACE. TCRdb re-called the 5' RACE reads, yielding one record per CDR3 amino acid sequence without DNA. The specimen's table records about 150,000 distinct CDR3 sequences. A word on this clonotype: Its antigen is unidentified.

CD45RO-CCR7+CD27+CD95- defined naive CD8+ T cells. Sequencing was performed on naive CXCR3+ CD8+ T cells from blood. Subset meaning: CD45RO-CCR7+CD27+CD95- naive CD8+ T cells expressing CXCR3 (TNR3+). This clonotype was sampled from a human donor in good health. Some clones in this sample may be carry-over from other donors' samples. V is TRBV7-9 and J is TRBJ1-1; without DNA, the TCRdb call of TRBD1 cannot be checked. The CDR3 protein is CASSSAGGKDMNTEAFF.